This TCR beta chain originates from a study of T cell responses to AZD1222 COVID-19 vaccine. Findings of the study overall: Vaccine-related CD4 TCRs covered spike, predominating at 160-218 and 743-854. The peak T cell response came first, and repertoires were sampled only after it. Donor demographics were predominantly white British with a female majority; clonal diversity may be underestimated.

Sequenced by immunoSEQ multiplex PCR; TCRdb stores in-frame clones only, minus some. This sample has tens of thousands of clones, with 80% to 95% found just once. Turning to this clone: Its antigen is unidentified.

The CDR3 runs to 18 residues. Per germline, CDR1 SNHLY and CDR2 FYNNEI. V lost 5 bases and J lost 0; bases outside the gene matches: 7. The specimen comprised peripheral blood, sampled on day 0 of MenACWY control vaccination. V and J are TRBV2 and TRBJ1-6, with TRBD1 matching 10 bases. This clonotype originated in an adult in good health. CDR3 sequence: CASSNSGTGVSYNSPLHF. The CDR3 DNA reads TGTGCCAGCAGTAACTCCGGGACAGGGGTCTCCTATAATTCACCCCTCCACTTT.